This TCR beta chain was recovered during a study of blood T cell repertoires in COVID-19 (dated by TCRdb to the early 2020s). Background on the whole study: The collaborator samples originated in the United States, Italy and Spain and spanned the acute and convalescent phases of COVID-19. The material from the prospective study consisted of cDNA or gDNA derived from T cells, B-cell-depleted T cells, or PBMCs. The dataset comprised deeply sampled blood TCRbeta repertoires from subjects exposed to, actively infected with, or recovered from COVID-19. The repertoires were made available in a free public database intended to serve as a resource for research on the immune response to SARS-CoV-2. Samples were obtained from the ongoing ImmuneRACE study (first 160 participants) and from 950 to 1,500 subjects provided by 6 global collaborators. A de-identified subject ID, COVID-19 status, age in years and sex were almost always included in the sample metadata. HLA class I and class II types, where available, came from metadata supplied by the sample provider rather than from assay-based typing. The investigation overall reported the following: Clinical and demographic metadata were provided uncurated, with the amount varying by source and participant.

TCRbeta CDR3 regions were amplified from genomic DNA by means of the immunoSEQ Assay, a bias-controlled multiplex PCR. Regarding the original processing steps: The number of nucleated cells in each sample was estimated from the amplification of reference gene primers within the assay. To quantify the absolute abundance of each unique TCRbeta CDR3 rearrangement, sequence reads were collapsed and filtered. Productive Simpson clonality was computed per sample as the square root of Simpson's diversity index over productive rearrangements. Here the immuneACCESS table is served through TCRdb, limited to in-frame sequences with V and J called. Missing clones are a known gap in these copies; in checked studies unresolved V genes cover under half, and the rest lacks a known reason. The DNA was the basis for D and trimming; V, J and clone size are from that table. Present in this sample are over 55,000 clones, around 87% of which were seen just once. More than 4.5% of the sample goes to the ten largest clones.

A remark on this clone: Its recognized antigen is unknown. Base qualities are not recorded, but no much larger clone differs from it by a single base.

The V and J ends are trimmed by 6 bases and 8 bases, leaving 13 bases between them. Including the terminal cysteine and phenylalanine, the CDR3 comprises 12 residues. Of the read, only the CDR3 DNA is kept; its 36 bases are in frame from base 1. CDR1 and CDR2, looked up from the germline V gene, are MDHEN and SYDVKM. Collaborating institutions collected whole blood in K2EDTA tubes following their own protocols. For TCRbeta analysis, collaborator samples were shipped as frozen whole blood, as isolated PBMCs, or as DNA extracted from either sample type. The TCR sequence derives from a man between 50 and 59 years old with active COVID-19. This chain is built from TRBV28 and TRBJ1-2; too little of a D gene remains to name it. Material: peripheral blood. The CDR3 has the sequence CASSLTSGGYTF. The DNA reads as follows: TGTGCCAGCAGCCTGACCTCGGGAGGCTACACCTTC.